The sequence of this TCR beta chain was determined in a study of radiation and T cells in renal cell carcinoma. Germline V CDR1 and CDR2: LNHNV, YYDKDF (reference sequence). This CDR3 region has 15 residues. The ends were cut back, 1 base at V and 7 bases at J, with 14 bases in the middle. Sample time point: blood 4 weeks post-SBRT, at nephrectomy. The treatment was: 15 Gy SBRT to primary tumor, nephrectomy 4 weeks later. Nephrectomy followed 15 Gy stereotactic body radiation by 4 weeks. Clear cell pathology was present in this patient's renal cell carcinoma. Profiling relied on immunoSEQ multiplex PCR, and the TCRdb table lists in-frame clones only, not all of them. Of 150,000 to 200,000 clones listed, less than 90% are singletons. Turning to this clone: The same CDR3 is also encoded by other DNA sequences in this sample.

The source was blood, collected from a patient whose treatment included radiotherapy and nephrectomy. The sequence came from a woman aged 50 to 60 with renal cell carcinoma. J is TRBJ2-1 and V is TRBV15, with D hard to call. The CDR3 is CATSRGTGRDNEQFF. The CDR3 DNA is TGTGCCACCAGCAGAGGAACCGGAAGGGATAATGAGCAGTTCTTC.